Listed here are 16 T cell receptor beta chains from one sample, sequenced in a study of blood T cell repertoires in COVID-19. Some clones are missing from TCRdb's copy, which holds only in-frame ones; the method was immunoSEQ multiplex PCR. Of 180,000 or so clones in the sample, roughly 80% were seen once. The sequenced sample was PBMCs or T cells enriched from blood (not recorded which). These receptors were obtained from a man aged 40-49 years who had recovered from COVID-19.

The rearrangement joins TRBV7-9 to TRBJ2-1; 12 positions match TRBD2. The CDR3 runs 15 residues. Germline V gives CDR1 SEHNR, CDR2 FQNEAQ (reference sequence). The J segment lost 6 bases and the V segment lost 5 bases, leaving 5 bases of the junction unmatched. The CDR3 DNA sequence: TGTGCCAGCAGCCCTGGGGGACTAGCGGGCAATGAGCAGTTCTTC. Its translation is CASSPGGLAGNEQFF.

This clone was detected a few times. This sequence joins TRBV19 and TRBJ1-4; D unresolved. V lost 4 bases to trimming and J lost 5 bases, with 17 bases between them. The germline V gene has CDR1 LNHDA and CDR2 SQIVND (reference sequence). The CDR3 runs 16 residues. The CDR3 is CASSRRQQSRNEKLFF. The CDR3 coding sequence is TGTGCCAGTAGTAGGAGGCAACAGAGTAGAAATGAAAAACTGTTTTTT.

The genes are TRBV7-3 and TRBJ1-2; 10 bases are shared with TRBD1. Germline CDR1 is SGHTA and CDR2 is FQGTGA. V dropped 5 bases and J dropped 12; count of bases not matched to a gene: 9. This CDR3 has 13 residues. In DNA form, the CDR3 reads TGTGCCAGCAGCCCGACAGGGGGCGGTAAGAACACCTTC. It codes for CASSPTGGGKNTF.

The CDR3 region is CASSPRRDTEAFF. The CDR3 DNA reads TGTGCCAGCAGCCCCCGTCGGGACACTGAAGCTTTCTTT. The chain is built from TRBV7-9 and TRBJ1-1; D is unresolved. Germline loops: CDR1 SEHNR, CDR2 FQNEAQ (reference sequence). The V gene lost 5 bases and the J gene lost 3 bases, with 10 bases spanning the gap. This CDR3 spans 13 amino acids.

The CDR3 loop reads CASSVMEIGELFF. DNA for the CDR3: TGTGCCAGCAGCGTCATGGAGATCGGGGAGCTGTTTTTT. V is TRBV9 and J is TRBJ2-2; D is unclear. CDR1 and CDR2 (germline): SGDLS, YYNGEE. The CDR3 sequence is 13 residues long. V was trimmed by 2 bases and J by 7 bases, leaving 9 bases between them. The variable domain in full, with the rest retrieved from reference TRBV9 and TRBJ2-2, is DSGVTQTPKHLITATGQRVTLRCSPRSGDLSVYWYQQSLDQGLQFLIQYYNGEERAKGNILERFSAQQFPDLHSELNLSSLELGDSALYFCASSVMEIGELFFGEGSRLTVL.

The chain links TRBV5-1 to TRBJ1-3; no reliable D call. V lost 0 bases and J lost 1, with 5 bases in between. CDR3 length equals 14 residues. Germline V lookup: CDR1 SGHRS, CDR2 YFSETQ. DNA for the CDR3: TGCGCCAGCAGCTTGGCTCTTTCTGGAAACACCATATATTTT. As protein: CASSLALSGNTIYF.

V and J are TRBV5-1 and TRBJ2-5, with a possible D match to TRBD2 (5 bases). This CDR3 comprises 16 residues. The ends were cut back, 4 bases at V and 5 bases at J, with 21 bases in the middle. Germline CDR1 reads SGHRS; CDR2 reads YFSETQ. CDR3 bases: TGCGCCAGCAGCGCCTACCTACAGCGGTCCGGGGAGACCCAGTACTTC. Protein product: CASSAYLQRSGETQYF.

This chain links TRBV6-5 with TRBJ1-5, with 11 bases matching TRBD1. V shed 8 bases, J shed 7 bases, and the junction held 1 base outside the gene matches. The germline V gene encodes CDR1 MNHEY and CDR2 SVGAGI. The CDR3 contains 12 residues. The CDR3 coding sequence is TGTGCCAGCGGGACAGGGGGACAGCCCCAGCATTTT. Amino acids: CASGTGGQPQHF.

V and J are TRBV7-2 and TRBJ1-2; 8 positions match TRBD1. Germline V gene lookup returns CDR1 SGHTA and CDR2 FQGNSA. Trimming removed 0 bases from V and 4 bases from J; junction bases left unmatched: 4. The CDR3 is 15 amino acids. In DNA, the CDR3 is TGTGCCAGCAGCTTAGCTGGCGGGACAGGCTATGGCTACACCTTC. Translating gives CASSLAGGTGYGYTF.

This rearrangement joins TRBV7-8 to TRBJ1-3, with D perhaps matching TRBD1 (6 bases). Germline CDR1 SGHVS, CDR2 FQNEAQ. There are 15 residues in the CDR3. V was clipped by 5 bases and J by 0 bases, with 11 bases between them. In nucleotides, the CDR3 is TGTGCCAGCAGCAAAACAGGGAGCTCTGGAAACACCATATATTTT. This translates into CASSKTGSSGNTIYF. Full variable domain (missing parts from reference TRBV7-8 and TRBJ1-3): GAGVSQSPRYKVAKRGQDVALRCDPISGHVSLFWYQQALGQGPEFLTYFQNEAQLDKSGLPSDRFFAERPEGSVSTLKIQRTQQEDSAVYLCASSKTGSSGNTIYFGEGSWLTVV.

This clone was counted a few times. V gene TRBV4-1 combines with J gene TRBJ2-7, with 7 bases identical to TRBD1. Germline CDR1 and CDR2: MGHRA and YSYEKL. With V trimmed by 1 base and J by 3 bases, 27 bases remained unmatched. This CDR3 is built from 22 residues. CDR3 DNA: TGCGCCAGCAGCCAAGTTCCCCTCACCTCAGGACAGGTAAACCGTATTTTCTACGAGCAGTACTTC. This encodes CASSQVPLTSGQVNRIFYEQYF.

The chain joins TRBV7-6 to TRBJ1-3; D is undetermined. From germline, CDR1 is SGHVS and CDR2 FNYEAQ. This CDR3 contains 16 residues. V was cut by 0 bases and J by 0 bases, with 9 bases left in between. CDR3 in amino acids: CASSLAPYNSGNTIYF. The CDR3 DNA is TGTGCCAGCAGCTTAGCTCCCTATAACTCTGGAAACACCATATATTTT.

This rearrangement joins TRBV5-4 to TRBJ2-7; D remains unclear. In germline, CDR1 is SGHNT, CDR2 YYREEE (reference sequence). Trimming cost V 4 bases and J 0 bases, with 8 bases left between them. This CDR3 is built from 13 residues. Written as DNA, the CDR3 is TGTGCCAGCAGCGTCTATAACTCCTACGAGCAGTACTTC. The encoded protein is CASSVYNSYEQYF.

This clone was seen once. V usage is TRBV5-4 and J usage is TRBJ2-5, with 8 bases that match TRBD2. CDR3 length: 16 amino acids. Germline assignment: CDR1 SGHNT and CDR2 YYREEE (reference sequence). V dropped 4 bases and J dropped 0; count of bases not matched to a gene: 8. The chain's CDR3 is CASSPRGGDHQETQYF. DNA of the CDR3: TGTGCCAGCAGCCCTCGGGGGGGGGACCACCAAGAGACCCAGTACTTC. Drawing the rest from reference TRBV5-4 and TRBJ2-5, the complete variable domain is ETGVTQSPTHLIKTRGQQVTLRCSSQSGHNTVSWYQQALGQGPQFIFQYYREEENGRGNFPPRFSGLQFPNYSSELNVNALELDDSALYLCASSPRGGDHQETQYFGPGTRLLVL.

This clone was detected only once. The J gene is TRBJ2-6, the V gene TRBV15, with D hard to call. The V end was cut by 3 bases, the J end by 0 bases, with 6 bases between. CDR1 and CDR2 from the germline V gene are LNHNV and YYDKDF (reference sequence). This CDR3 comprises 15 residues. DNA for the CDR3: TGTGCCACCAGCAGCGAAGCCTCTGGGGCCAACGTCCTGACTTTC. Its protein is CATSSEASGANVLTF. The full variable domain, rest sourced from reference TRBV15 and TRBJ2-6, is DAMVIQNPRYQVTQFGKPVTLSCSQTLNHNVMYWYQQKSSQAPKLLFHYYDKDFNNEADTPDNFQSRRPNTSFCFLDIRSPGLGDTAMYLCATSSEASGANVLTFGAGSRLTVL.

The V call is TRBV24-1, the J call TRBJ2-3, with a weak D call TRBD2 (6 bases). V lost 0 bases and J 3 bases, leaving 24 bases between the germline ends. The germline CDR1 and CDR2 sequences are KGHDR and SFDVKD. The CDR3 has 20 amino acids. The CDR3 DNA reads TGTGCCACCAGTGATTTGCTCGGAGGAAAGGGAAACCGGGGGACAGATACGCAGTATTTT. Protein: CATSDLLGGKGNRGTDTQYF.